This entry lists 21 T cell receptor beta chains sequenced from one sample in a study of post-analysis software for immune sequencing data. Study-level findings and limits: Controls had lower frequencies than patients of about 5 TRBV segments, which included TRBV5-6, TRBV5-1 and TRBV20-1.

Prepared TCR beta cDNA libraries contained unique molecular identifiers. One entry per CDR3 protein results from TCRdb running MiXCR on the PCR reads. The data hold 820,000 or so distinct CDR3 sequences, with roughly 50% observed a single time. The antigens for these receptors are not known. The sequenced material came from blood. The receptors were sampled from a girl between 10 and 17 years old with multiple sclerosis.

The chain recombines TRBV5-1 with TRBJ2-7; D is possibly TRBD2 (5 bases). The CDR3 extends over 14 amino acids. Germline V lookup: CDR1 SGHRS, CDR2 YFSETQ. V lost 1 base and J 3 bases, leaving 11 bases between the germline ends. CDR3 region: CASSLSGVLYEQYF. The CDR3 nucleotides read TGCGCCAGCAGCTTGTCCGGGGTCCTCTACGAGCAGTACTTC.

Written as DNA, the CDR3 is TGCAACGCTCCCTCGGGGCCCTTCGGGCATCAAGAGACCCAGTACTTC. As protein: CNAPSGPFGHQETQYF. This chain uses TRBV29-1 with TRBJ2-5; perhaps D is TRBD1 or TRBD2 (5 bases each). The CDR3 has 16 residues. Germline lookup yields CDR1 SQVTM and CDR2 ANQGSEA.

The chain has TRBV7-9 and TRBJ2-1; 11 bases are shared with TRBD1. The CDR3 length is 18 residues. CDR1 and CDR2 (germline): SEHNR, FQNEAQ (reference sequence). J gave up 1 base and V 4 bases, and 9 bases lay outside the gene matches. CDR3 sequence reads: CASSSQRTGGLSYNEQFF. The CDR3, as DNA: TGTGCCAGCAGCTCCCAAAGGACAGGGGGCTTATCCTACAATGAGCAGTTCTTC.

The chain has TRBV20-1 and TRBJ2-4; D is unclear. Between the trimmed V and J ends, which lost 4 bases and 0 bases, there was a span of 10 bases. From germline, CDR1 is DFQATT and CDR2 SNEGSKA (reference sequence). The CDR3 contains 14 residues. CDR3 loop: CSAIRKLAKNIQYF. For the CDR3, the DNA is TGCAGTGCTATTCGGAAGTTAGCCAAAAACATTCAGTACTTC.

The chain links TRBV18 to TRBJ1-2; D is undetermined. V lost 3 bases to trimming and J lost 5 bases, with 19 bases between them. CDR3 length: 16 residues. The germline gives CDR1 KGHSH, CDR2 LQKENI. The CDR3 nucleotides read TGTGCCAGCTCACCGGAGGGCGCAGCCCAAGCTTATGGCTACACCTTC. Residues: CASSPEGAAQAYGYTF.

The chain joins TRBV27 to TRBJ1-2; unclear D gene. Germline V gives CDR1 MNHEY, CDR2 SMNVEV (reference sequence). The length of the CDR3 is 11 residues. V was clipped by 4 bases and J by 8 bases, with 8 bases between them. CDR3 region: CASSSNGGYTF. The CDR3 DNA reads TGTGCCAGCAGTTCCAACGGGGGCTACACCTTC.

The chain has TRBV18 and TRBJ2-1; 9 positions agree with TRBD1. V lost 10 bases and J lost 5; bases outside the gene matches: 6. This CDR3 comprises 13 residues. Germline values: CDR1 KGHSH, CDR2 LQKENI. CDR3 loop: CATQRDRDNEQFF. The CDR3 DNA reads TGTGCCACCCAAAGGGACAGGGACAATGAGCAGTTCTTC.

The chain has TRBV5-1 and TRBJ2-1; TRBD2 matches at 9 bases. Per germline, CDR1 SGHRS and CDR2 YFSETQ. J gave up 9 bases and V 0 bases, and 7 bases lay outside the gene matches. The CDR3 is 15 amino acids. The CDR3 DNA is TGCGCCAGCAGCTTGGAGTTAGCGGGAGAAAGTGAGCAGTTCTTC. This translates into CASSLELAGESEQFF.

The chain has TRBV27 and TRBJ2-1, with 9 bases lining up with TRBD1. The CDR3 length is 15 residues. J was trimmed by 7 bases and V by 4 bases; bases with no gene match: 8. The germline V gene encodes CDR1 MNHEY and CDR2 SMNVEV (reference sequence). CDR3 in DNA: TGTGCCAGCAGTTCCTGGGGGACAGGGCGGAATGAGCAGTTCTTC. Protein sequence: CASSSWGTGRNEQFF.

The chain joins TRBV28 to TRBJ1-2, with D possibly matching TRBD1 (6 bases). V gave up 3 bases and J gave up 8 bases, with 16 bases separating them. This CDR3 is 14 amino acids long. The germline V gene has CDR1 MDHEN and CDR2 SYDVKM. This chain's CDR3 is CASSFGGSIRGYTF. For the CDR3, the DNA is TGTGCCAGCAGTTTCGGGGGCTCTATCCGGGGCTACACCTTC.

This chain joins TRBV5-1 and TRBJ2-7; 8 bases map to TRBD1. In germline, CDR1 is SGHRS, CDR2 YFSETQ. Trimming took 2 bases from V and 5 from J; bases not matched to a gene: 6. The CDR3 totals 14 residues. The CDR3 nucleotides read TGCGCCAGCAGCTTCCGGACAGGGAGCCACGAGCAGTACTTC. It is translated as CASSFRTGSHEQYF.

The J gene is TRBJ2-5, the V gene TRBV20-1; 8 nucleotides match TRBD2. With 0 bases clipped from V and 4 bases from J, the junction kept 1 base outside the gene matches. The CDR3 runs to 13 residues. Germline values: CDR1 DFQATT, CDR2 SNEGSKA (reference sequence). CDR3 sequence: CSARDGGAETQYF. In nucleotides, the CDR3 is TGCAGTGCTAGAGACGGGGGGGCAGAGACCCAGTACTTC.

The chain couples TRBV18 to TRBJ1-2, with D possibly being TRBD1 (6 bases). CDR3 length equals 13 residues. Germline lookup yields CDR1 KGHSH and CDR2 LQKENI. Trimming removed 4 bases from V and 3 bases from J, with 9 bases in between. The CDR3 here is CASSLPGDYGYTF. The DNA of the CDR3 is TGTGCCAGCTCACTTCCAGGGGACTATGGCTACACCTTC.

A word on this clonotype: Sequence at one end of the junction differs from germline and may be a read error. The CDR3 DNA sequence: TGTGCCAGCAGCCAACTAGGGAGCTCCTATAATGAGCAGTTCTTC. Its translation: CASSQLGSSYNEQFF. The chain recombines TRBV12-3 or TRBV12-4 with TRBJ2-1; D may be TRBD2 (5 bases). The CDR3 is 15 residues long.

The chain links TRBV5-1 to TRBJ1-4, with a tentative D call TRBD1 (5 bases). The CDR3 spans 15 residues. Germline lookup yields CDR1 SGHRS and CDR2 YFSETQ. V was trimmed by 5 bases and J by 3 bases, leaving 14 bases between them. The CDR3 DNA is TGCGCCAGCAGGTCGGACACGCTTTCTAATGAAAAACTGTTTTTT. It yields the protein CASRSDTLSNEKLFF.

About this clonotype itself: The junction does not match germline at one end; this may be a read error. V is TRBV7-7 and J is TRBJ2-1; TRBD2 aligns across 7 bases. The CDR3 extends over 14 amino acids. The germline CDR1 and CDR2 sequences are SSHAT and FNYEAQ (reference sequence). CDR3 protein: CASSWGGGAEEQFF. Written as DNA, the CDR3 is TGTGCTAGCAGCTGGGGCGGGGGAGCGGAGGAGCAGTTCTTC.

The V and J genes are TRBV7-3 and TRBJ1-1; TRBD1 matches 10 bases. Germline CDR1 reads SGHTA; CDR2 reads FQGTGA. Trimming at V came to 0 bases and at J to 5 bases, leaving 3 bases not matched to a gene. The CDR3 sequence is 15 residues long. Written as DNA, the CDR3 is TGTGCCAGCAGCTTAACCTCGGGACAGGGGACTGAAGCTTTCTTT. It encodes CASSLTSGQGTEAFF.

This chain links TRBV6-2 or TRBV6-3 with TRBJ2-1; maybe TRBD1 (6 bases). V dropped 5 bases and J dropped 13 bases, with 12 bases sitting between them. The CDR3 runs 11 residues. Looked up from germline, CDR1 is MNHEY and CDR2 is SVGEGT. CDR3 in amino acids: CASSLQGYQFF. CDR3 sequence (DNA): TGTGCCAGCAGTCTTCAGGGGTATCAGTTCTTC.

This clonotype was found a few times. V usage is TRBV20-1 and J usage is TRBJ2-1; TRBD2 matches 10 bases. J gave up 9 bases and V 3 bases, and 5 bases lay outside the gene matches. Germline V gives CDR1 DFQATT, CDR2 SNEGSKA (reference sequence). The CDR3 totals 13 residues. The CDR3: CSASQRGGVEQFF. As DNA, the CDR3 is TGCAGTGCTAGCCAGCGGGGGGGGGTTGAGCAGTTCTTC.

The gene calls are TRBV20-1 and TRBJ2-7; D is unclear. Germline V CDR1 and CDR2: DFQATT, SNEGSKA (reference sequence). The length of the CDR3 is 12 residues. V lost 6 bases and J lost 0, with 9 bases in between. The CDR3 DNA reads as TGCAGTGCACGAAAGAACTCCTACGAGCAGTACTTC. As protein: CSARKNSYEQYF.

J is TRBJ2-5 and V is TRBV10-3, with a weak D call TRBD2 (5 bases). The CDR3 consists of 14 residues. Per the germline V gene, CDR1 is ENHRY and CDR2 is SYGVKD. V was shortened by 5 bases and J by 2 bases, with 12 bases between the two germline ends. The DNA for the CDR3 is TGTGCCATCAGTCCTCTGACTATTCAAGAGACCCAGTACTTC. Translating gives CAISPLTIQETQYF.